The 20 T cell receptor beta chains in this list originate from one sample, sequenced in a study of blood T cell repertoires in COVID-19. Using immunoSEQ multiplex PCR, the repertoire was profiled, and TCRdb retains in-frame clones only, with some absent. Among roughly 25,000 clones listed, roughly 90% were seen once. The sample taken for sequencing was peripheral blood. These receptors were taken from a human donor in a cohort sampled during active COVID-19.

The chain joins TRBV4-2 to TRBJ2-1, with TRBD2 matching over 10 bases. V lost 1 base and J lost 10; bases outside the gene matches: 7. The germline CDR1 and CDR2 sequences are LGHNA and YNFKEQ. CDR3 length: 15 amino acids. The DNA for the CDR3 is TGTGCCAGCAGCCAAGTAGCGGGGGGCAATAAGGAGCAGTTCTTC. Translating it yields CASSQVAGGNKEQFF.

This clone was seen more than once but under ten times. This chain links TRBV5-1 with TRBJ2-7; D is undetermined. The CDR3 consists of 14 residues. V was trimmed by 5 bases and J by 5 bases, leaving 17 bases between them. Per germline, CDR1 SGHRS and CDR2 YFSETQ. The CDR3 reads CASSNSRLHNEQYF. The CDR3 DNA reads as TGCGCCAGCAGTAACAGCCGCCTCCACAACGAGCAGTACTTC.

Concerning this clone itself: The sample holds other DNA sequences that translate to the same CDR3. The chain has TRBV7-2 and TRBJ2-1, with no clear D. The CDR3 extends over 16 amino acids. V lost 5 bases to trimming and J lost 0 bases, with 14 bases between them. Germline loops: CDR1 SGHTA, CDR2 FQGNSA. This CDR3 reads CASSEQAYGSYNEQFF. The CDR3 DNA reads TGTGCCAGCAGCGAGCAAGCTTACGGCTCCTACAATGAGCAGTTCTTC.

V and J are TRBV12-3 or TRBV12-4 and TRBJ1-2; 7 positions agree with TRBD1. The CDR3 runs to 12 residues. With V trimmed by 10 bases and J by 2 bases, 4 bases remained unmatched. CDR3 DNA sequence: TGTGCCACCAAGGGACAGAACTATGGCTACACCTTC. It encodes CATKGQNYGYTF.

This chain connects TRBV5-1 to TRBJ1-6; D is unclear. The CDR3 consists of 13 residues. CDR1 and CDR2 (germline): SGHRS, YFSETQ. Between the trimmed V and J ends, which lost 0 bases and 10 bases, there was a span of 8 bases. CDR3 DNA: TGCGCCAGCAGCTTGGTGGTTGGCTCACCCCTCCACTTT. Amino acid sequence: CASSLVVGSPLHF.

The genes are TRBV5-1 and TRBJ2-6; D is unclear. The V and J ends lost 0 bases and 0 bases respectively, with 7 bases between them. CDR3 size: 16 residues. Per the germline V gene, CDR1 is SGHRS and CDR2 is YFSETQ. DNA for the CDR3: TGCGCCAGCAGCTTGGGTAGCTCCTCTGGGGCCAACGTCCTGACTTTC. Translating gives CASSLGSSSGANVLTF. Full variable domain (missing parts from reference TRBV5-1 and TRBJ2-6): KAGVTQTPRYLIKTRGQQVTLSCSPISGHRSVSWYQQTPGQGLQFLFEYFSETQRNKGNFPGRFSGRQFSNSRSEMNVSTLELGDSALYLCASSLGSSSGANVLTFGAGSRLTVL.

CDR3 coding DNA: TGTGCCAGCAGCCAAGGCGGAGCTAACACCGGGGAGCTGTTTTTT. Protein: CASSQGGANTGELFF. This rearrangement joins TRBV3-1 (or the pseudogene TRBV3-2) to TRBJ2-2; D is uncertain. In germline, CDR1 is LGHDT, CDR2 YNNKEL (reference sequence). Trimming removed 1 base from V and 2 bases from J, with 8 bases in between. The CDR3 totals 15 residues.

V gene TRBV11-3 combines with J gene TRBJ1-4; 9 bases match TRBD1. This CDR3 is built from 17 residues. J gave up 4 bases and V 1 base, and 7 bases lay outside the gene matches. CDR1 SGHNT and CDR2 YENEEA come from the germline V gene. CDR3 region: CASSLGTGAKINEKLFF. The CDR3 region has the DNA TGTGCCAGCAGCTTAGGGACAGGGGCTAAAATTAATGAAAAACTGTTTTTT.

V and J are TRBV15 and TRBJ2-3, with D unclear. CDR1 is LNHNV and CDR2 is YYDKDF in the germline V gene (reference sequence). V was trimmed by 4 bases and J by 2 bases, leaving 7 bases between them. This CDR3 is 13 amino acids long. The CDR3 DNA reads TGTGCCACCAGCATGCGATACACAGATACGCAGTATTTT. Protein product: CATSMRYTDTQYF.

The V call is TRBV5-1, the J call TRBJ2-2; D unclear. Germline CDR1 and CDR2: SGHRS and YFSETQ. The CDR3 consists of 15 residues. V gave up 5 bases and J gave up 1 base, with 12 bases separating them. The CDR3: CASSPLSENTGELFF. The CDR3, as DNA: TGCGCCAGCAGTCCTTTGTCAGAGAACACCGGGGAGCTGTTTTTT.

J is TRBJ1-5 and V is TRBV7-2, with 7 bases that match TRBD1. Per germline, CDR1 SGHTA and CDR2 FQGNSA. The CDR3 is made up of 16 amino acids. J was trimmed by 0 bases and V by 3 bases; bases with no gene match: 5. The CDR3 sequence is CASSFGQVNSNQPQHF. The CDR3 coding sequence is TGTGCCAGCAGCTTCGGACAGGTCAATAGCAATCAGCCCCAGCATTTT.

This clone was recorded only once. The chain combines TRBV5-6 with TRBJ2-1, with 13 bases identical to TRBD2. Per the germline V gene, CDR1 is SGHDT and CDR2 is YYEEEE. This CDR3 region has 15 residues. The junction had 3 bases not matched to a gene; V was cut back by 1 base and J by 8 bases. The CDR3 sequence is CASSLTSGRAHEQFF. The CDR3 bases are TGTGCCAGCAGCTTGACTAGCGGGAGGGCCCATGAGCAGTTCTTC.

J is TRBJ2-7 and V is TRBV6-1; D is possibly TRBD2 (6 bases). The CDR3 runs to 13 residues. V was cut by 7 bases and J by 7 bases, with 17 bases left in between. Germline V gene sequence: CDR1 MNHNS, CDR2 SASEGT. The CDR3 is CASTGGVPWEQYF. The CDR3 region has the DNA TGTGCCAGCACCGGAGGGGTGCCCTGGGAGCAGTACTTC.

There are a few counts of this clone. V usage is TRBV9 and J usage is TRBJ2-7; D uncertain. Trimming took 0 bases from V and 6 from J, leaving 4 bases between them. The CDR3 contains 11 residues. Germline V gene sequence: CDR1 SGDLS, CDR2 YYNGEE. CDR3 nucleotide sequence: TGTGCCAGCAGCGTAGCTCTCGAGCAGTACTTC. This gives the protein CASSVALEQYF.

CDR3 residues: CASSPRDNSYEQYF. The DNA for the CDR3 is TGTGCCAGCAGTCCCCGGGACAACTCCTACGAGCAGTACTTC. J is TRBJ2-7 and V is TRBV6-2 or TRBV6-3; D is possibly TRBD1 (6 bases). This CDR3 is 14 amino acids long. Germline V gene sequence: CDR1 MNHEY, CDR2 SVGEGT. Trimming pared 5 bases from V and 0 bases from J, leaving 11 bases between.

This sequence joins TRBV5-1 and TRBJ1-3, with TRBD1 identical over 10 bases. The CDR3 is 14 residues long. In germline, CDR1 is SGHRS, CDR2 YFSETQ. The ends lost 5 bases at V and 3 bases at J; junction bases unmatched: 2. CDR3 in amino acids: CASRRDRGGNTIYF. The CDR3 nucleotides read TGCGCCAGCAGGCGGGACAGGGGTGGAAACACCATATATTTT.

The chain carries TRBV2 and TRBJ2-7, with 9 bases matching TRBD1. The CDR3 contains 13 residues. In germline, CDR1 is SNHLY, CDR2 FYNNEI. Losses at the gene ends were 8 bases for V and 2 bases for J; bases not matched to a gene: 4. The CDR3 sequence: CASERQGAYEQYF. CDR3 coding DNA: TGTGCCAGCGAGCGACAGGGGGCCTACGAGCAGTACTTC.

This chain uses TRBV5-5 with TRBJ2-7, with 10 bases matching TRBD1. Looked up from germline, CDR1 is SGHKS and CDR2 is YYEKEE (reference sequence). After removal of 1 base from V and 6 bases from J, the junction contained 7 bases not matched to a gene. The CDR3 runs 15 residues. The CDR3 spells CASSLSDRGPGEQYF. CDR3 coding DNA: TGTGCCAGCAGCTTGAGTGACAGGGGGCCAGGCGAGCAGTACTTC.

The chain couples TRBV29-1 to TRBJ1-5; D ambiguous. Trimming took off 4 bases at V and 3 bases at J, with 7 bases between the two ends. CDR3 length: 12 residues. Germline CDR1 is SQVTM and CDR2 is ANQGSEA. In nucleotides, the CDR3 is TGCAGCGTTGGGGAGAACAATCAGCCCCAGCATTTT. Encoded protein: CSVGENNQPQHF.

The V gene is TRBV6-5, the J gene TRBJ1-4, with 9 bases aligning to TRBD1. Germline lookup yields CDR1 MNHEY and CDR2 SVGAGI. Trimming cost V 5 bases and J 8 bases; bases outside gene matches: 6. This CDR3 spans 14 amino acids. The CDR3 is CASSPDRGREKLFF. In DNA form, the CDR3 reads TGTGCCAGCAGTCCTGACAGGGGGAGAGAAAAACTGTTTTTT.